This T cell receptor (beta chain) was sequenced in a study of blood T cell repertoires in COVID-19. About the study: Material from acute and convalescent COVID-19 was sourced from the United States, Italy and Spain. The cDNA or gDNA used as material had been derived from T cells, B-cell-depleted T cells, or PBMCs.

The CDR3 consists of 14 residues. Trimming at V came to 3 bases and at J to 6 bases, leaving 6 bases not matched to a gene. Germline V gives CDR1 KGHSH, CDR2 LQKENI. Original analysis: Quantification of nucleated cells was approximated via reference gene primer amplification. The data were produced by immunoSEQ multiplex PCR, yet TCRdb's version contains in-frame clones alone and is incomplete. The D gene and trimming were derived from the DNA, and the V and J assignments and clone size from that table. The sample has around 200,000 clones, around 90% seen once. The receptor was isolated from a middle-aged man with acute or convalescent COVID-19. Material: peripheral blood. The gene calls are TRBV18 and TRBJ2-7; TRBD2 aligns across 9 bases. CDR3 in amino acids: CASSPLGLASEQYF. The CDR3 DNA is TGTGCCAGCTCACCCTTGGGACTAGCCAGCGAGCAGTACTTC.